This TCR beta chain derives from a study of T cell responses to AZD1222 COVID-19 vaccine. Regarding this clone: Antigen: not known.

Whole-study results and caveats: Regions left unmutated in variants are reportedly the target of nearly half of spike-specific TCRs.

Assay used: immunoSEQ multiplex PCR; TCRdb lists only in-frame clones, some missing. The table lists roughly 120,000 clones, approximately 90% of them singletons. Material: peripheral blood, obtained 28 days after the second AZD1222 dose. The TCR comes from an adult who received the AZD1222 COVID-19 vaccine.

Written as DNA, the CDR3 is TGTGCCAGCAGTTTTCACAGGGTAGGCACCGGGGAGCTGTTTTTT. This encodes CASSFHRVGTGELFF. V usage is TRBV28 and J usage is TRBJ2-2; a weak D match, TRBD1 (6 bases). The CDR3 spans 15 residues. Trimming took off 3 bases at V and 4 bases at J, with 12 bases between the two ends. Germline V lookup: CDR1 MDHEN, CDR2 SYDVKM.